Listed below are T cell receptor beta chains from one sample, sequenced in a study of monozygotic twins with inflammatory bowel disease. After re-calling the 5' RACE reads, TCRdb lists one entry per CDR3 protein, DNA absent. Its clone listing holds some 440,000 distinct CDR3 sequences. Material for sequencing was blood. Receptors were obtained from a human donor with ulcerative colitis or Crohn's disease, or a healthy co-twin of an affected twin (not recorded which). Each CDR3 is given with its conserved first and last residue.

J gene | V gene | CDR3 protein
TRBJ2-1 | TRBV5-6 | CASSAGTSSSYNEQFF
TRBJ1-1 | TRBV19 | CASSMNRRNTEAFF
TRBJ2-1 | TRBV7-9 | CASSLVGQGLLDEQFF
TRBJ2-1 | TRBV29-1 | CSVGSGSYGNNEQFF
TRBJ2-7 | TRBV5-1 | CASSFSSGSTYEQYF
TRBJ2-1 | TRBV6-2/TRBV6-3 | CASKREREQFF
TRBJ1-4 | TRBV10-3 | CAISESTGLNEKLFF
TRBJ2-5 | TRBV7-9 | CASSLKGSGRTETQYF
TRBJ2-3 | TRBV7-2 | CASSLAGRNPDTQYF
TRBJ1-4 | TRBV4-1 | CASSQDKDLVEKLFF
TRBJ2-3 | TRBV7-3 | CASSLIGTGGGGRTDTQYF
TRBJ1-3 | TRBV7-2 | CASSIRQGGPIYF
TRBJ1-1 | TRBV3-1 | CASSPRPGGNTEAFF
TRBJ2-7 | TRBV5-1 | CASSLGGSMDEQYF
TRBJ1-1 | TRBV20-1 | CSARQGLTEAFF
TRBJ2-7 | TRBV6-2/TRBV6-3 | CASSYSGRPTYEQYF
TRBJ2-1 | TRBV6-2/TRBV6-3 | CASSYSVEGLADSYNEQFF
TRBJ2-2 | TRBV6-1 | CATQIAGVTGELFF
TRBJ2-3 | TRBV4-3 | CASSQEEGAGAYTQYF
TRBJ2-3 | TRBV15 | CATSRDLTDTQYF
TRBJ2-3 | TRBV2 | CASSLDTLGGDTQYF
TRBJ2-3 | TRBV4-3 | CASSQDPRTSTDTQYF
TRBJ2-1 | TRBV6-1 | CASSDRGLHNEQFF
TRBJ1-1 | TRBV10-3 | CAISEFEGETEAFF
TRBJ2-1 | TRBV11-2 | CASSLEFRSSSGISSYNEQFF
TRBJ2-7 | TRBV7-7 | CASSPYAGDTYEQYF
TRBJ2-2 | TRBV7-3 | CASSLNLAGFRTGELFF
TRBJ2-1 | TRBV18 | CASSPGLAEEQFF
TRBJ1-1 | TRBV20-1 | CSAPRGGNTEAFF
TRBJ2-3 | TRBV7-3 | CASSLAPTGGLTDTQYF
TRBJ1-1 | TRBV4-1 | CASTPFTGGNTEAFF
TRBJ2-1 | TRBV29-1 | CSVIIGTGMHEQFF
TRBJ2-5 | TRBV5-4 | CASSSDRSEETQYF
TRBJ2-1 | TRBV7-9 | CASSPGRASYNEQFF
TRBJ2-1 | TRBV19 | CASSIVAESSYNEQFF
TRBJ1-6 | TRBV11-2 | CASSSATGNNSPLHF